This T cell receptor beta chain was captured in a study of CD8 T cells in Susac syndrome. Study in general: Treatment status at blood draw for the Susac syndrome patients was therapy-naive, corticosteroids, or intravenous immunoglobulin alone.

An input of about 0.5 to 1 ug of RNA was subjected to reverse transcription using random hexamers. TCRdb reprocessed the immunoSEQ multiplex PCR reads with MiXCR, giving one entry per CDR3 protein. The sample has some 180,000 distinct CDR3 sequences, around 94% seen once. Patients with Susac syndrome met diagnostic criteria that were recently defined for definite or probable disease. The CDR3 has 13 amino acids. Germline V CDR1 and CDR2: SQVTM, ANQGSEA. V was shortened by 1 base and J by 6 bases, with 10 bases between the two germline ends. This clonotype was sampled from a human donor with Susac syndrome. J is TRBJ2-1 and V is TRBV29-1; the D call may be TRBD1 or TRBD2 (5 bases each). Material: CD4+ T cells from PBMCs. CDR3 DNA sequence: TGCAGCGTTGAAGGAGGGGCCGTCAATGAGCAGTTCTTC. It translates to CSVEGGAVNEQFF.